This T cell receptor (beta chain) emerged from a study of chemoradiotherapy in HPV16-positive cancers. V was cut by 2 bases and J by 5 bases, with 9 bases left in between. CDR1 MNHNS and CDR2 SASEGT come from the germline V gene. This CDR3 spans 13 amino acids. Here immunoSEQ multiplex PCR was the method, and the copy in TCRdb shows in-frame clones only, minus some. The sample records tens of thousands of clones, 93% being singletons. Samples were taken several times over chemoradiotherapy. This sequence was found in a human donor with HPV-associated anogenital cancer. The sample here was blood, taken from a patient who underwent chemoradiotherapy. The genes are TRBV6-1 and TRBJ2-5; D perhaps matches TRBD1 (6 bases). The CDR3, as DNA: TGTGCCAGCAGTGAACTTCAGGGGGAGACCCAGTACTTC. This encodes CASSELQGETQYF.